This T cell receptor beta chain was identified in a study of cytomegalovirus exposure and HLA in healthy donors. Whole-study results and caveats: Apparent HLA restriction characterized most CMV-associated TCR beta chains in a later analysis.

This CDR3 spans 15 amino acids. The V gene's germline CDR1 is SGHDN and CDR2 FVKESK. Trimming cost V 4 bases and J 1 base, with 13 bases left between them. 60 Vbeta and 13 Jbeta primers were used in PCR. The assay was immunoSEQ multiplex PCR, and TCRdb's table has in-frame clones only and misses some. The sample has about 130,000 clones; about 10% are singletons. A note on this clone: Its antigen is undetermined.

This clonotype was sampled from a woman aged 18-29 years in good health and CMV-seropositive. The J gene is TRBJ1-1, the V gene TRBV14; no firm D call. The sequenced material came from PBMCs. As DNA, the CDR3 is TGTGCCAGCAGCCGTTCTGCCAGAGGGAACACTGAAGCTTTCTTT. Translating it yields CASSRSARGNTEAFF. Filled out from reference TRBV14 and TRBJ1-1, the complete variable domain reads EAGVTQFPSHSVIEKGQTVTLRCDPISGHDNLYWYRRVMGKEIKFLLHFVKESKQDESGMPNNRFLAERTGGTYSTLKVQPAELEDSGVYFCASSRSARGNTEAFFGQGTRLTVV.